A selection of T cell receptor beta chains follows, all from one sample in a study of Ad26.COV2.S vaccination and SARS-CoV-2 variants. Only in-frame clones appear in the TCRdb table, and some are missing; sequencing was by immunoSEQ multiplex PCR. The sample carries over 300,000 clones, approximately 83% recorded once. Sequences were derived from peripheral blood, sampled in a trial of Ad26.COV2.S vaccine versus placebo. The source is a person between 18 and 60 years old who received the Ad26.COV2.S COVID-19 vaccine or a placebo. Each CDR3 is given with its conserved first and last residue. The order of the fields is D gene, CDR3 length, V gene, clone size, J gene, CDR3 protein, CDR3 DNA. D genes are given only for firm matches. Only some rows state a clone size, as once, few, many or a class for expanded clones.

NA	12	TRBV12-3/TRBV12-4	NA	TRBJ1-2	CASSRDGYGYTF	TGTGCCAGCAGCCGGGACGGCTATGGCTACACCTTC
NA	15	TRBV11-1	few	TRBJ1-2	CASSLSRSGGLGYTF	TGTGCCAGCAGCTTAAGCCGCAGTGGAGGGCTTGGCTACACCTTC
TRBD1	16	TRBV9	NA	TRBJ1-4	CASSPHPDRGNEKLFF	TGTGCCAGCAGCCCTCACCCAGACAGGGGTAATGAAAAACTGTTTTTT
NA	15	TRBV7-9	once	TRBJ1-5	CASSGPAVSNQPQHF	NA
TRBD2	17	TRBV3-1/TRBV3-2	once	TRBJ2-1	CASSQDWGAGGANEQFF	TGTGCCAGCAGCCAAGATTGGGGGGCGGGAGGGGCGAATGAGCAGTTCTTC
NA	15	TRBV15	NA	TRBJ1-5	CATGTHRYSNQPQHF	TGTGCCACCGGGACCCATCGGTATAGCAATCAGCCCCAGCATTTT
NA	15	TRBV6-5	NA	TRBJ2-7	CASRLDSTSSYEQYF	TGTGCCAGCAGATTGGACAGTACGAGCTCCTACGAGCAGTACTTC
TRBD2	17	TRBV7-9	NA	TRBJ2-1	CASSLGWGLASGTPQFF	TGTGCCAGCAGCTTAGGGTGGGGGCTGGCTAGCGGGACGCCGCAGTTCTTC
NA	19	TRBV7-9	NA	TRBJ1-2	CASSLGGTLGRQTNYGYTF	TGTGCCAGCAGCTTAGGTGGGACTTTGGGACGGCAAACTAACTATGGCTACACCTTC
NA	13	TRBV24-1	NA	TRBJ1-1	CATSVAGGTEAFF	TGTGCCACCAGTGTGGCGGGGGGCACTGAAGCTTTCTTT
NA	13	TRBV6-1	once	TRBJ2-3	CASSEGYLDTQYF	TGTGCCAGCAGTGAAGGTTATCTCGACACGCAGTATTTT
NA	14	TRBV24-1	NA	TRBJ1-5	CATSGEMGDQPQHF	TGTGCCACCAGTGGGGAGATGGGGGATCAGCCCCAGCATTTT
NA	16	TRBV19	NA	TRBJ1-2	CASSIGLQGPNYGYTF	TGTGCCAGTAGTATAGGCCTCCAGGGCCCTAACTATGGCTACACCTTC
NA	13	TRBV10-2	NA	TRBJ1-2	CASSEVGYYGYTF	TGCGCCAGCAGTGAAGTAGGCTACTATGGCTACACCTTC
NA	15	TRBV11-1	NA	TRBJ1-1	CASSLESSMNTEAFF	TGTGCCAGCAGCTTAGAGAGCAGCATGAACACTGAAGCTTTCTTT
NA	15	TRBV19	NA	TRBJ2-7	CASSRTKTGSYEQYF	TGTGCCAGTAGCCGGACGAAGACAGGCTCCTACGAGCAGTACTTC
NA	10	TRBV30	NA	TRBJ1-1	CAWSVAEAFF	TGTGCCTGGAGTGTGGCCGAAGCTTTCTTT
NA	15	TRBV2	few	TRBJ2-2	CASSGRADPTGELFF	TGTGCCAGCAGTGGGCGGGCGGACCCCACCGGGGAGCTGTTTTTT